The rows below give T cell receptor beta chains drawn from one sample of a study of blood T cell repertoires in COVID-19. Some clones are missing from TCRdb's copy, which holds only in-frame ones; the method was immunoSEQ multiplex PCR. The sample has 80,000 to 130,000 clones; approximately 93% are singletons. Sequenced: peripheral blood. Every receptor here comes from a man in his sixties with acute or convalescent COVID-19. CDR3s include the opening cysteine and the closing phenylalanine or tryptophan. Each record gives: J gene, V gene, CDR3 protein.

J: TRBJ2-1
V: TRBV7-8
CDR3: CASSLSTGRANEQFF

J: TRBJ1-6
V: TRBV13
CDR3: CASSSLTTGVNSPLHF

J: TRBJ1-1
V: TRBV25-1
CDR3: CASSGPRDRVTFF

J: TRBJ1-3
V: TRBV11-2
CDR3: CASSGRGFSSGNTIYF

J: TRBJ2-1
V: TRBV10-3
CDR3: CAISVASSYNEQFF

J: TRBJ1-5
V: TRBV27
CDR3: CASSSWKDTGSNQPQHF

J: TRBJ1-4
V: TRBV5-1
CDR3: CASSSDSPNEKLFF

J: TRBJ1-1
V: TRBV9
CDR3: CASSVGGRGLGETEAFF

J: TRBJ2-5
V: TRBV28
CDR3: CASSSGRGLIETQYF

J: TRBJ1-1
V: TRBV5-1
CDR3: CASSLRTGASTEAFF

J: TRBJ1-2
V: TRBV24-1
CDR3: CATSDNRERGYTF

J: TRBJ2-1
V: TRBV7-9
CDR3: CASSLIRAGGGYQSNEQFF

J: TRBJ2-7
V: TRBV3-1/TRBV3-2
CDR3: CASSPRLAGGTYEQYF

J: TRBJ1-2
V: TRBV28
CDR3: CASSLNRNYGYTF

J: TRBJ1-1
V: TRBV7-9
CDR3: CASSLLGGDTEAFF

J: TRBJ1-1
V: TRBV2
CDR3: CASSELKGITGAFF

J: TRBJ2-3
V: TRBV27
CDR3: CASSSRTSGSLDTQYF

J: TRBJ2-7
V: TRBV28
CDR3: CASNQPRTGSYEQYF

J: TRBJ1-5
V: TRBV7-9
CDR3: CASSFQPGQGYSNQPQHF

J: TRBJ1-5
V: TRBV2
CDR3: CASRQGHNQPQHF

J: TRBJ2-5
V: TRBV28
CDR3: CASSVRGAPQETQYF

J: TRBJ2-5
V: TRBV12-3/TRBV12-4
CDR3: CASSFNSQETQYF

J: TRBJ2-2
V: TRBV11-2
CDR3: CASSQRSQGELFF

J: TRBJ1-2
V: TRBV19
CDR3: CASSPKGQGASRCTF

J: TRBJ2-7
V: TRBV10-2
CDR3: CASSVGGAGAEQYF

J: TRBJ1-2
V: TRBV25-1
CDR3: CASNPTGDYGYTF

J: TRBJ1-2
V: TRBV24-1
CDR3: CATSDFQGRGYTF

J: TRBJ2-1
V: TRBV18
CDR3: CASSTGAMGVNEQFF

J: TRBJ1-1
V: TRBV5-1
CDR3: CASSFLTGADTEAFF

J: TRBJ1-2
V: TRBV10-3
CDR3: CAISEGRGYGYTF

J: TRBJ1-5
V: TRBV15
CDR3: CATSRGQGGNQPQHF

J: TRBJ2-3
V: TRBV6-5
CDR3: CASGAGESTDTQYF

J: TRBJ2-2
V: TRBV5-1
CDR3: CASSGTGVRTGELFF

J: TRBJ2-6
V: TRBV14
CDR3: CASSQDRFSGANVLTF

J: TRBJ1-5
V: TRBV30
CDR3: CAWSEGPVTGRDQPQHF

J: TRBJ1-5
V: TRBV6-5
CDR3: CASSYGGANNQPQHF

J: TRBJ2-3
V: TRBV11-2
CDR3: CASSLGRVASVDTQYF

J: TRBJ2-1
V: TRBV7-9
CDR3: CASSPAGVEQFF

J: TRBJ1-3
V: TRBV18
CDR3: CASSRGQGNSGNTIYF

J: TRBJ2-7
V: TRBV10-2
CDR3: CASSETWTSGRLDEQYF

J: TRBJ2-1
V: TRBV6-5
CDR3: CASGLERGSYNEQFF

J: TRBJ2-3
V: TRBV5-1
CDR3: CASSLALAGDTQYF

J: TRBJ1-1
V: TRBV29-1
CDR3: CSVEGGEAEAFF

J: TRBJ2-5
V: TRBV7-2
CDR3: CASNTGGAKETQYF

J: TRBJ1-1
V: TRBV5-6
CDR3: CASSRGRAIGGTEAFF

J: TRBJ1-1
V: TRBV5-1
CDR3: CASSSGQGARETEAFF

J: TRBJ2-3
V: TRBV5-1
CDR3: CASSDPLGGTDTQYF

J: TRBJ2-1
V: TRBV4-2
CDR3: CASSQERTDNEQFF

J: TRBJ2-5
V: TRBV2
CDR3: CASSSGQGPETQYF

J: TRBJ1-6
V: TRBV3-1/TRBV3-2
CDR3: CASSQLQGESPLHF

J: TRBJ1-1
V: TRBV28
CDR3: CASKPHRVAEAFF

J: TRBJ2-3
V: TRBV7-9
CDR3: CASSRFGGHMAGDTQYF

J: TRBJ2-7
V: TRBV7-9
CDR3: CASSSYGTASYEQYF